This T cell receptor beta chain was documented in a study of vaccination effects on CD4 cells after COVID-19. The repertoire was sequenced with immunoSEQ multiplex PCR; TCRdb's copy has only in-frame clones and lacks some. Among fewer than 75,000 clones listed, roughly four fifths were seen once. On this clone itself: The target antigen is unknown.

The CDR3 loop spans 13 amino acids. Trimming left V 6 bases short and J 4 bases short, with 13 bases between. Germline loops: CDR1 LGHNA, CDR2 YSLEER. With around ten days of culture completed, CD4+ T cells were isolated. This TCR was recovered from a human donor who received a COVID-19 vaccine. Sequenced here: CD4+ T cells from PBMCs cultured without peptide, sampled before COVID-19 vaccination. The chain is built from TRBV4-3 and TRBJ2-7; D ambiguous. The CDR3 DNA sequence: TGCGCCAGCAGTTTTAGAATCGGGTACGAGCAGTACGTC. Its translation: CASSFRIGYEQYV.